This T cell receptor beta chain is drawn from a study of blood T cell repertoires in COVID-19. Assay used: immunoSEQ multiplex PCR; TCRdb lists only in-frame clones, some missing. The sample has some 250,000 clones; roughly 85% are singletons. V lost 2 bases to trimming and J lost 2 bases; unmatched junction nucleotides: 6. The CDR3 covers 16 residues. Germline V CDR1 and CDR2: MNHEY, SVGAGI. The clonotype was recovered from a man younger than 45 who had recovered from COVID-19. The V and J genes are TRBV6-5 and TRBJ2-3; 8 nucleotides align to TRBD2. The sample taken for sequencing was peripheral blood. The CDR3 DNA reads as TGTGCCAGCAGTTACAACCCCGGGGGGGACACAGATACGCAGTATTTT. Translated, it gives CASSYNPGGDTDTQYF.